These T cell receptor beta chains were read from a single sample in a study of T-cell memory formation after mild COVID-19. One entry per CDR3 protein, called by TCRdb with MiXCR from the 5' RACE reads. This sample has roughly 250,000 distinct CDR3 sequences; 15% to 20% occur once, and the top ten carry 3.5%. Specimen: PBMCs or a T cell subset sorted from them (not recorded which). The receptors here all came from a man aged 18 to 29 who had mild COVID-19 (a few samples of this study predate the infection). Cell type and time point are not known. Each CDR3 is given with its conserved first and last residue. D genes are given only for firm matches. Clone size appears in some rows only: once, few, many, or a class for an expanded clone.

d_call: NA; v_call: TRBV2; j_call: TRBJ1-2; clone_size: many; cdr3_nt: TGTGCCAGCAGCTTATCGGGAGTTCCCTATGGCTACACCTTC; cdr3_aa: CASSLSGVPYGYTF
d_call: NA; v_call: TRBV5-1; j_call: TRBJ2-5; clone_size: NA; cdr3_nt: TGCGCCAGCAGCTTGATAAGGAGAGGCGGGGAGACCCAGTACTTC; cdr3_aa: CASSLIRRGGETQYF
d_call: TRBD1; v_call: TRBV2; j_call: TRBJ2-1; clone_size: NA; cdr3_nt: TGTGCCAGCAGTAAGGGACAGGGGGATAGGAATGAGCAGTTCTTC; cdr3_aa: CASSKGQGDRNEQFF
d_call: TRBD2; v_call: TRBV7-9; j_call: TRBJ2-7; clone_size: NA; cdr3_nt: TGTGCCAGCAGCTACTCCCCGGGGGGGAAACTGGAGCAGTACTTC; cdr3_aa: CASSYSPGGKLEQYF
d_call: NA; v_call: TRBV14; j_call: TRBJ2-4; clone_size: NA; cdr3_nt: TGTGCCAGCAGCCCTACTACAGGGAGAGCCAAAAACATTCAGTACTTC; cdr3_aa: CASSPTTGRAKNIQYF
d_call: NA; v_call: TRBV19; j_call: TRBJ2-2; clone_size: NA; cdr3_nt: TGTGCCAGTAGTACCCAACCTCCGGGGGAGCTGTTTTTT; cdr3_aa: CASSTQPPGELFF
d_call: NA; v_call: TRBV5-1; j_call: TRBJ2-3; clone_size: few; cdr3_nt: TGCGCCAGCAGCCCGGTGGGAGATACGCAGTATTTT; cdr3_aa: CASSPVGDTQYF
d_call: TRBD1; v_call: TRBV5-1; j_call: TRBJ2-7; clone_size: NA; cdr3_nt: TGCGCCAGCAGCTCGCAAGGACAGGGGGTTGAACAGCAGTACTTC; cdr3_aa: CASSSQGQGVEQQYF
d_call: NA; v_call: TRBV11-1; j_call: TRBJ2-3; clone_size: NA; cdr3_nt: TGTGCCAGCAGCTTTGAGGCGGATAGCACAGATACGCAGTATTTT; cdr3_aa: CASSFEADSTDTQYF
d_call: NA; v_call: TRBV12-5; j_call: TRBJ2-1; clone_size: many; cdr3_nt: TGTGCTAGTGGTTTGCCCCACAATGAGCAGTTCTTC; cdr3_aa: CASGLPHNEQFF
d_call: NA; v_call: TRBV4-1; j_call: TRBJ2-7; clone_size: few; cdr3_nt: TGCGCCAGCAGCCAAGAAACCCTGGGGGGCTACGAGCAGTACTTC; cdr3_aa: CASSQETLGGYEQYF
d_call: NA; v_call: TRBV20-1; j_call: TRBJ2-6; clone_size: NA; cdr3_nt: TGCAGTGCTAGAGATAGTCAGGGGGGCTCTGGGGCCAACGTCCTGACTTTC; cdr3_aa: CSARDSQGGSGANVLTF
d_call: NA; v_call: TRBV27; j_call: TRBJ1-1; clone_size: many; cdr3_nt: TGTGCCAGCAGTTCCATCGGTAGATCGGCTTTCTTT; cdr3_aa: CASSSIGRSAFF
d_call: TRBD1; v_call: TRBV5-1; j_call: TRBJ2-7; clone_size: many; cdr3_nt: TGCGCCAGCAGCCCCGGGACAGGGGTTGCGCAGCAGTACTTC; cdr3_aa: CASSPGTGVAQQYF
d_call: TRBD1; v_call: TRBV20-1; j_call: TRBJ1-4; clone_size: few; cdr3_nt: TGCAGTGCTCCAGACAGGGTTGGGGGTGAAAAACTGTTTTTT; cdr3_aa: CSAPDRVGGEKLFF
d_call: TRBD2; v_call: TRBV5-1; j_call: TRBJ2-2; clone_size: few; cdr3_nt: TGCGCCAGCAGCGGCAGCGGGGTGAACACCGGGGAGCTGTTTTTT; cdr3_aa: CASSGSGVNTGELFF
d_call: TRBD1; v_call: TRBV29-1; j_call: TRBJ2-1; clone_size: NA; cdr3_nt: TGCAGCGTTGAGGCAGGGGGATTGGATGAGCAGTTCTTC; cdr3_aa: CSVEAGGLDEQFF
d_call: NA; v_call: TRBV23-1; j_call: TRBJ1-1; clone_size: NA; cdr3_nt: TGCGCCAGCAGTCAAAGGCCGAATTCTCAAGTCGAGAACACTGAAGCTTTCTTT; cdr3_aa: CASSQRPNSQVENTEAFF
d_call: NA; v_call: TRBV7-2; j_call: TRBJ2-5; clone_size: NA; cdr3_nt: TGTGCCAGCACCCCTGACAGGCAAGAGACCCAGTACTTC; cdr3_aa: CASTPDRQETQYF
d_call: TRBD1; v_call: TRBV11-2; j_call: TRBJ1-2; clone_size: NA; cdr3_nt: TGTGCCAGCAGCGTTATCCGGGACAGGGGTTTGATGCGAGGCTACACCTTC; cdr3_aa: CASSVIRDRGLMRGYTF
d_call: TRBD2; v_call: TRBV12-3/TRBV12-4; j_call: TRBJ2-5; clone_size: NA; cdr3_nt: TGTGCCAGCAGTTTCGAGGCGGGGGGGACCCAAGAGACCCAGTACTTC; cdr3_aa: CASSFEAGGTQETQYF